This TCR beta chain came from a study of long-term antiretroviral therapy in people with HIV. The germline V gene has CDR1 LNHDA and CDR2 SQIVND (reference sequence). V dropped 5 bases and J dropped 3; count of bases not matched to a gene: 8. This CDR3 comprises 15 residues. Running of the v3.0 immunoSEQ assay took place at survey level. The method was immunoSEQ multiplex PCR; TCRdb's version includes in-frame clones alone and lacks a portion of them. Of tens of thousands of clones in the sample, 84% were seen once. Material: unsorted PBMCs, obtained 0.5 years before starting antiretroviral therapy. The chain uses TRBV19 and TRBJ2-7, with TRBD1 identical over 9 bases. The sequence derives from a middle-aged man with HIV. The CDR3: CASSQSGTGSYEQYF. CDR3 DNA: TGTGCCAGTAGTCAATCCGGGACAGGGAGCTACGAGCAGTACTTC.